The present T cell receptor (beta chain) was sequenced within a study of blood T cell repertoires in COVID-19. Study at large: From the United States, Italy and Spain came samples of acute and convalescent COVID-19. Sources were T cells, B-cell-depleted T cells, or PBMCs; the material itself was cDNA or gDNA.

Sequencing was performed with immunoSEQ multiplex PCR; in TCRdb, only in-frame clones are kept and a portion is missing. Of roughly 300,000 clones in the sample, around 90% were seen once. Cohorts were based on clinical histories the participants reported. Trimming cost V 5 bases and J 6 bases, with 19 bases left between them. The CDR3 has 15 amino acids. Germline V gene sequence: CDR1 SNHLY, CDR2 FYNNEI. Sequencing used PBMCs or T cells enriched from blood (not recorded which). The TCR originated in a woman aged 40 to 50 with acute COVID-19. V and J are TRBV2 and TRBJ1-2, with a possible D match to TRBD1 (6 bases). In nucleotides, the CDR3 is TGTGCCAGCAGTATGAGATCAGGGGATGGTAATGGCTACACCTTC. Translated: CASSMRSGDGNGYTF.